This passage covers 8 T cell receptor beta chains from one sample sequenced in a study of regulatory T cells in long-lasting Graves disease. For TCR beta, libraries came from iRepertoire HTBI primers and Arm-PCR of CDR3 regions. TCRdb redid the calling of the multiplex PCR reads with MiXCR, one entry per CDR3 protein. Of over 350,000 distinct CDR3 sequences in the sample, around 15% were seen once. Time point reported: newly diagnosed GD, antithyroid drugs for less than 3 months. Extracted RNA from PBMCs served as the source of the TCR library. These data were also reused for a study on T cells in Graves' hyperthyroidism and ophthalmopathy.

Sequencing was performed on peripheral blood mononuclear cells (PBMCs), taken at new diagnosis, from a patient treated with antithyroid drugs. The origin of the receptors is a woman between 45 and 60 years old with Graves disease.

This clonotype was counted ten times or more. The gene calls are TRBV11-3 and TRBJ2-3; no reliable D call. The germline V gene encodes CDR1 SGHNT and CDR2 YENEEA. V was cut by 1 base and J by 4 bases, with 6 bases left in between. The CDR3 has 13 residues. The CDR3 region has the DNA TGTGCCAGCAGCTTAGGTGGATCAGATACGCAGTATTTT. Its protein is CASSLGGSDTQYF.

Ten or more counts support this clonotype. CDR3 loop: CASSFSGSTYNEQFF. CDR3 nucleotides: TGCGCCAGCAGCTTTAGCGGGAGTACCTACAATGAGCAGTTCTTC. The chain links TRBV5-1 to TRBJ2-1; 9 positions match TRBD2. CDR3 length: 15 residues. Per the germline V gene, CDR1 is SGHRS and CDR2 is YFSETQ. J lost 2 bases, V lost 2 bases, and 2 bases had no gene match.

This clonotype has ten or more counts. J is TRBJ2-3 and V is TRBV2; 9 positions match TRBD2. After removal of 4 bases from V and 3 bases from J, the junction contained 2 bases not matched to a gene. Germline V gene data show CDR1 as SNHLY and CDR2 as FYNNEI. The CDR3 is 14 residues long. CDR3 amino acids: CASSGSGRTDTQYF. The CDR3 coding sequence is TGTGCCAGCAGTGGAAGCGGGAGGACAGATACGCAGTATTTT.

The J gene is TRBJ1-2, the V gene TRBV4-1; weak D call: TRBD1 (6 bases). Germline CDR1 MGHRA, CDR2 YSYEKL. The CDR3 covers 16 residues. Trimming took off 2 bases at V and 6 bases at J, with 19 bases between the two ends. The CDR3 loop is CASSQPKHRVEDGYTF. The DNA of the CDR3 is TGCGCCAGCAGCCAACCGAAACACAGGGTGGAGGATGGCTACACCTTC.

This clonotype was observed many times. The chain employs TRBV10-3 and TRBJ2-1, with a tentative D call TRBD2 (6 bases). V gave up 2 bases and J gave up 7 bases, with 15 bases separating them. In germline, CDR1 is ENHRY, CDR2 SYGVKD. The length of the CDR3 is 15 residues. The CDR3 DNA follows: TGTGCCATCAGTGAGAATCCGGGAGTGGGGAATGAGCAGTTCTTC. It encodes CAISENPGVGNEQFF.

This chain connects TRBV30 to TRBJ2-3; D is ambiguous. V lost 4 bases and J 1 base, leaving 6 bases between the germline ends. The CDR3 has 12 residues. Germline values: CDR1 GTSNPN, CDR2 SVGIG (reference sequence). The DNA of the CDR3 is TGTGCCTGGAACCAGGGCACAGATACGCAGTATTTT. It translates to CAWNQGTDTQYF.

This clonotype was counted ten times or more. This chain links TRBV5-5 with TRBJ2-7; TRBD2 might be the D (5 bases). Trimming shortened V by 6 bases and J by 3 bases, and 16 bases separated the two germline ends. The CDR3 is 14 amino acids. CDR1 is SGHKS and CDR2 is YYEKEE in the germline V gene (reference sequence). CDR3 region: CASTWTWSVYEQYF. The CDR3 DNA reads TGTGCCAGCACCTGGACTTGGTCCGTCTACGAGCAGTACTTC.

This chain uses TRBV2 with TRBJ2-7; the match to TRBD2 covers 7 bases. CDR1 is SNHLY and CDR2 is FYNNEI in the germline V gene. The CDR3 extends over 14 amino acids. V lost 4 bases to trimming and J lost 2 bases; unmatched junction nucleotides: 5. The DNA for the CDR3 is TGTGCCAGCAGTGGGGCTAGCGGCACCTACGAGCAGTACTTC. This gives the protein CASSGASGTYEQYF. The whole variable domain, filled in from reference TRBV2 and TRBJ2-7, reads EPEVTQTPSHQVTQMGQEVILRCVPISNHLYFYWYRQILGQKVEFLVSFYNNEISEKSEIFDDQFSVERPDGSNFTLKIRSTKLEDSAMYFCASSGASGTYEQYFGPGTRLTVT.